These T cell receptor beta chains were read from a single sample in a study of cytotoxic CD8 clonotypes in ibrutinib-treated CLL. Profiled with immunoSEQ multiplex PCR; TCRdb holds only in-frame clones, not every one. The sample has 55,000 to 80,000 clones, less than 60% seen once; the top ten hold around 15%. The input for sequencing was PBMCs, taken after 12 months of ibrutinib treatment. The receptors stem from a human donor with chronic lymphocytic leukemia. CDR3s include the opening cysteine and the closing phenylalanine or tryptophan. Fields, in order: clone size, V gene, D gene, J gene, CDR3 DNA, CDR3 protein. The D gene is left open where the match is weak. Some rows mark clone size as missing; the rest say once, few, many or name a class of expanded clone.

clone size: few
V gene: TRBV27
D gene: .
J gene: TRBJ1-2
CDR3 DNA: TGTGCCAGCAGTTTCCGACAGACCTATGGCTACACCTTC
CDR3 protein: CASSFRQTYGYTF

clone size: .
V gene: TRBV19
D gene: TRBD1
J gene: TRBJ1-5
CDR3 DNA: TGTGCCAGTAGGCAGACAGGGGTTAATCAGCCCCAGCATTTT
CDR3 protein: CASRQTGVNQPQHF

clone size: .
V gene: TRBV27
D gene: .
J gene: TRBJ2-7
CDR3 DNA: TGTGCCACCAGAGGGGGGGGCGAGCAGTACTTC
CDR3 protein: CATRGGGEQYF

clone size: few
V gene: TRBV29-1
D gene: .
J gene: TRBJ2-5
CDR3 DNA: TGCAGCGGGGGGGCTGCAGAGACCCAGTACTTC
CDR3 protein: CSGGAAETQYF

clone size: few
V gene: TRBV5-1
D gene: .
J gene: TRBJ1-6
CDR3 DNA: TGCGCCAGCAGCCCGGACCCGAATTCACCCCTCCACTTT
CDR3 protein: CASSPDPNSPLHF

clone size: .
V gene: TRBV28
D gene: .
J gene: TRBJ2-4
CDR3 DNA: TGTGCCAGCAGTTTCTTGGTCGGTCTAGCCAAAAACATTCAGTACTTC
CDR3 protein: CASSFLVGLAKNIQYF

clone size: .
V gene: TRBV4-1
D gene: .
J gene: TRBJ2-7
CDR3 DNA: TGCGCCAGCAGCGGGAAAGGTACAGGGCCCTACGAGCAGTACTTC
CDR3 protein: CASSGKGTGPYEQYF

clone size: many
V gene: TRBV7-2
D gene: TRBD1
J gene: TRBJ2-5
CDR3 DNA: TGTGCCAGCAGCCAGGGACAGGTCCAGTACTTC
CDR3 protein: CASSQGQVQYF

clone size: .
V gene: TRBV7-9
D gene: .
J gene: TRBJ1-4
CDR3 DNA: TGTGCCAGCAGCCGACCCCTCTTTGCAACTAATGAAAAACTGTTTTTT
CDR3 protein: CASSRPLFATNEKLFF

clone size: .
V gene: TRBV6-1
D gene: .
J gene: TRBJ2-7
CDR3 DNA: TGTGCCAGCAGTGAATTTTTGATCCAGGCCTATAGCTCCTACGAGCAGTACTTC
CDR3 protein: CASSEFLIQAYSSYEQYF

clone size: .
V gene: TRBV5-1
D gene: .
J gene: TRBJ1-1
CDR3 DNA: TGCGCCAGCAGCTTGGGCCCGGGGAACACTGAAGCTTTCTTT
CDR3 protein: CASSLGPGNTEAFF

clone size: .
V gene: TRBV5-6
D gene: .
J gene: TRBJ2-1
CDR3 DNA: TGTGCCAGCAGCTCCCGTGGGGCCTATGGCTACAATGAGCAGTTCTTC
CDR3 protein: CASSSRGAYGYNEQFF

clone size: .
V gene: TRBV6-5
D gene: TRBD1
J gene: TRBJ1-5
CDR3 DNA: TGTGCCAGCAGTCTTTACAGGGGGTTCGAGCCCCAGCATTTT
CDR3 protein: CASSLYRGFEPQHF

clone size: few
V gene: TRBV19
D gene: .
J gene: TRBJ2-3
CDR3 DNA: TGTGCCAGTACCCCACCCGGGGCAGATACGCAGTATTTT
CDR3 protein: CASTPPGADTQYF

clone size: .
V gene: TRBV7-2
D gene: TRBD2
J gene: TRBJ2-5
CDR3 DNA: TGTGCCAGCACCTTCGCGGGAGGCGCTTGGGAGACCCAGTACTTC
CDR3 protein: CASTFAGGAWETQYF

clone size: .
V gene: TRBV11-2
D gene: TRBD2
J gene: TRBJ2-7
CDR3 DNA: TGTGCCAGCAGTGGAGCGGGAATGGCCACAGGCGAGCAGTACTTC
CDR3 protein: CASSGAGMATGEQYF

clone size: .
V gene: TRBV5-4
D gene: .
J gene: TRBJ1-5
CDR3 DNA: TGTGCCAGCAGCGCCGGTAGGAATCAGCCCCAGCATTTT
CDR3 protein: CASSAGRNQPQHF

clone size: once
V gene: TRBV15
D gene: .
J gene: TRBJ2-1
CDR3 DNA: TGTGCCACCAGGACACAAAACTACAATGAGCAGTTCTTC
CDR3 protein: CATRTQNYNEQFF

clone size: .
V gene: TRBV27
D gene: .
J gene: TRBJ2-7
CDR3 DNA: TGTGCCAGCAGTTTGATTTGGGGGCACGGCGAGCAGCACTTC
CDR3 protein: CASSLIWGHGEQHF

clone size: .
V gene: TRBV5-1
D gene: TRBD2
J gene: TRBJ2-7
CDR3 DNA: TGCGCCAGCAGCCAGACTAGCGGGCCTACCTACGAGCAGTACTTC
CDR3 protein: CASSQTSGPTYEQYF

clone size: .
V gene: TRBV5-6
D gene: TRBD2
J gene: TRBJ2-5
CDR3 DNA: TGTGCCAGCAGCCCGACTAGCGGGGGGTTGGAGACCCAGTACTTC
CDR3 protein: CASSPTSGGLETQYF

clone size: few
V gene: TRBV9
D gene: TRBD1
J gene: TRBJ1-1
CDR3 DNA: TGTGCCAGCAGACCTCGACAGGGGGGCACTGAAGCTTTCTTT
CDR3 protein: CASRPRQGGTEAFF

clone size: many
V gene: TRBV7-6
D gene: .
J gene: TRBJ2-1
CDR3 DNA: TGTGCCAGCAGCCCGGTGACGTATTTAGAGCAGTTCTTC
CDR3 protein: CASSPVTYLEQFF

clone size: few
V gene: TRBV25-1
D gene: TRBD1
J gene: TRBJ2-2
CDR3 DNA: TGTGCCAGCAGTGGCCGACAGGGGCACACCGGGGAGCTGTTTTTT
CDR3 protein: CASSGRQGHTGELFF

clone size: few
V gene: TRBV19
D gene: TRBD2
J gene: TRBJ2-7
CDR3 DNA: TGTGCCAGTAGTATGGTAGCGACTAGCGGTAAATACGAGCAGTACTTC
CDR3 protein: CASSMVATSGKYEQYF

clone size: .
V gene: TRBV5-1
D gene: .
J gene: TRBJ2-1
CDR3 DNA: TGCGCCAGCAGCTTGGGGGACGGTGAGCAGTTCTTC
CDR3 protein: CASSLGDGEQFF

clone size: once
V gene: TRBV15
D gene: TRBD2
J gene: TRBJ2-3
CDR3 DNA: TGTGCCACCAGCAGGGGGCTAGCGGGAGACACAGATACGCAGTATTTT
CDR3 protein: CATSRGLAGDTDTQYF

clone size: .
V gene: TRBV5-1
D gene: .
J gene: TRBJ2-3
CDR3 DNA: TGCGCCAGCAGCTTAGGGCTGAATACGCAGTATTTT
CDR3 protein: CASSLGLNTQYF

clone size: .
V gene: TRBV27
D gene: TRBD1
J gene: TRBJ2-7
CDR3 DNA: TGTGCCAGCAGTTTTAGACAGGGCTACGAGCAGTACTTC
CDR3 protein: CASSFRQGYEQYF

clone size: .
V gene: TRBV5-1
D gene: TRBD1
J gene: TRBJ2-7
CDR3 DNA: TGCGCCAGCAGCTTAACCGGGACAGGGAACGAGCAGTACTTC
CDR3 protein: CASSLTGTGNEQYF

clone size: .
V gene: TRBV14
D gene: TRBD2
J gene: TRBJ2-3
CDR3 DNA: TGTGCCAGCAGCCAAGGGGCCTCTAGCGGGAGCACAGATACGCAGTATTTT
CDR3 protein: CASSQGASSGSTDTQYF

clone size: .
V gene: TRBV11-2
D gene: TRBD1
J gene: TRBJ2-3
CDR3 DNA: TGTGCCAGCAGAGGGGGCCCGGGCGATACGCAGTATTTT
CDR3 protein: CASRGGPGDTQYF

clone size: .
V gene: TRBV7-8
D gene: .
J gene: TRBJ2-3
CDR3 DNA: TGTGCCAGCAGCATAGTCACACTGAACACAGATACGCAGTATTTT
CDR3 protein: CASSIVTLNTDTQYF

clone size: .
V gene: TRBV7-2
D gene: .
J gene: TRBJ1-6
CDR3 DNA: TGTGCCACGGGCAGGTATAATTCACCCCTCCACTTT
CDR3 protein: CATGRYNSPLHF

clone size: few
V gene: TRBV5-1
D gene: .
J gene: TRBJ1-5
CDR3 DNA: TGCGCCAGCAGCATGGACAACTATAGCAATCAGCCCCAGCATTTT
CDR3 protein: CASSMDNYSNQPQHF